The 28 T cell receptor beta chains below were found in one sample sequenced in a study of blood T cell repertoires in COVID-19. Data came from immunoSEQ multiplex PCR; TCRdb stores just in-frame clones and leaves some out. The table lists approximately 220,000 clones, about 87% of them singletons. Sequencing was performed on PBMCs or T cells enriched from blood (not recorded which). The receptors come from a woman aged 25 to 39 who had recovered from COVID-19.

This rearrangement joins TRBV4-3 to TRBJ1-2; D ambiguous. This CDR3 region has 15 residues. The ends were cut back, 0 bases at V and 5 bases at J, with 13 bases in the middle. CDR1 and CDR2 (germline): LGHNA, YSLEER. The CDR3 sequence: CASSQDSLSPYGYTF. The DNA for the CDR3 is TGCGCCAGCAGCCAAGATAGCTTGTCCCCGTATGGCTACACCTTC.

The chain combines TRBV27 with TRBJ1-2, with TRBD1 matching over 8 bases. This CDR3 region has 14 residues. In germline, CDR1 is MNHEY, CDR2 SMNVEV (reference sequence). V lost 6 bases and J lost 6; bases outside the gene matches: 9. The CDR3 bases are TGTGCCAGCAGAAATGGACAGGGAGGTAATGGCTACACCTTC. It yields the protein CASRNGQGGNGYTF.

The chain has TRBV7-2 and TRBJ1-2; TRBD1 matches 11 bases. The CDR3 extends over 18 amino acids. Losses at the gene ends were 0 bases for V and 4 bases for J; bases not matched to a gene: 10. CDR1 and CDR2 (germline): SGHTA, FQGNSA. The CDR3 DNA reads TGTGCCAGCAGCTTAGCCGCCCGGGACAGGGGGAGTCTCTATGGCTACACCTTC. Amino acid sequence: CASSLAARDRGSLYGYTF.

The chain couples TRBV7-2 to TRBJ1-1, with D possibly matching TRBD1 (6 bases). CDR1 SGHTA and CDR2 FQGNSA come from the germline V gene. V was shortened by 5 bases and J by 0 bases, with 16 bases between the two germline ends. This CDR3 spans 16 amino acids. In DNA, the CDR3 is TGTGCCAGCAGCCCCCATCGGGGGGCCGTGAACACTGAAGCTTTCTTT. Encoded protein: CASSPHRGAVNTEAFF.

The chain combines TRBV9 with TRBJ2-5; a possible D gene is TRBD2 (5 bases). Per germline, CDR1 SGDLS and CDR2 YYNGEE. The CDR3 spans 15 residues. V lost 0 bases, J lost 2 bases, and 11 bases lay in between. The CDR3 DNA sequence: TGTGCCAGCAGCGTAGAGGACTCGAAGCAAGAGACCCAGTACTTC. The encoded protein is CASSVEDSKQETQYF.

This rearrangement joins TRBV12-3 or TRBV12-4 to TRBJ2-5; no clear D. The CDR3 loop spans 12 amino acids. V lost 5 bases to trimming and J lost 1 base, with 5 bases between them. Here the CDR3 reads CASSPRQETQYF. The CDR3 region has the DNA TGTGCCAGCAGTCCCCGCCAAGAGACCCAGTACTTC.

The chain links TRBV7-3 to TRBJ2-3, with D perhaps matching TRBD2 (6 bases). Germline V gene data show CDR1 as SGHTA and CDR2 as FQGTGA. The CDR3 spans 16 residues. V was pared by 4 bases and J by 0 bases, with 14 bases between. This chain's CDR3 is CASSSGTSPSTDTQYF. In DNA, the CDR3 is TGTGCCAGCAGCTCTGGGACTTCCCCTAGCACAGATACGCAGTATTTT.

Here the CDR3 DNA reads TGTGCCAGCAGTTTGAACAGGAATCAGCCCCAGCATTTT. Translation: CASSLNRNQPQHF. The rearrangement joins TRBV27 to TRBJ1-5, with TRBD1 as a possible D gene (5 bases). V was clipped by 3 bases and J by 4 bases, with 7 bases between them. The CDR3 is 13 residues long. Germline V gene lookup returns CDR1 MNHEY and CDR2 SMNVEV (reference sequence).

The chain recombines TRBV27 with TRBJ1-2, with a tentative D call TRBD1 (6 bases). CDR3 size: 15 residues. CDR1 and CDR2 from the germline V gene are MNHEY and SMNVEV (reference sequence). Trimming shortened V by 5 bases and J by 2 bases, and 15 bases separated the two germline ends. The CDR3, as DNA: TGTGCCAGCAGTGACAGGCGCGGGGGAAACTATGGCTACACCTTC. Translation gives CASSDRRGGNYGYTF.

The chain is built from TRBV21-1 and TRBJ1-1; the D segment call TRBD1 is taken from the table without a DNA check. TRBV21-1 is a pseudogene locus. The CDR3 consists of 19 residues. CDR3 DNA sequence: TGTGCCAGCAGCCCTGGGAAGCGGGACAGGGAATCCCCGAACACTGAAGCTTTCTTT. Protein product: CASSPGKRDRESPNTEAFF.

The gene calls are TRBV6-5 and TRBJ1-2; D possibly corresponds to TRBD1 (5 bases). This CDR3 contains 13 residues. Trimming took off 10 bases at V and 4 bases at J, with 16 bases between the two ends. Germline loops: CDR1 MNHEY, CDR2 SVGAGI. The CDR3 is CATRLPGFYGYTF. The CDR3 DNA sequence: TGTGCCACCAGACTCCCAGGGTTCTATGGCTACACCTTC.

This clone is a singleton in its sample. The V and J genes are TRBV4-2 and TRBJ1-2; D is possibly TRBD1 (5 bases). V gave up 5 bases and J gave up 8 bases, with 18 bases separating them. The CDR3 length is 14 residues. The germline gives CDR1 LGHNA, CDR2 YNFKEQ. CDR3 DNA sequence: TGTGCCAGCAGCTCCATTCGAGGGGAGGGCGGCTACACCTTC. Protein product: CASSSIRGEGGYTF.

This clone has just a few counts. The V gene is TRBV3-1 (or the pseudogene TRBV3-2), the J gene TRBJ1-1; TRBD1 matches at 9 bases. Germline CDR1 LGHDT, CDR2 YNNKEL (reference sequence). The V segment lost 4 bases and the J segment 5 bases; nucleotides outside the gene matches: 5. This CDR3 contains 14 residues. The CDR3 sequence: CASSLSGTGTEAFF. CDR3 DNA: TGTGCCAGCAGCCTTTCCGGGACAGGGACTGAAGCTTTCTTT.

This clone was recorded only once. CDR3 protein: CASSHPVHTEAFF. CDR3 DNA: TGTGCCAGCAGCCATCCGGTCCACACTGAAGCTTTCTTT. The chain employs TRBV3-1 (or the pseudogene TRBV3-2) and TRBJ1-1; D is unclear. The germline V and J ends were trimmed by 3 bases and 3 bases, with 8 bases remaining between them. Germline CDR1 is LGHDT and CDR2 is YNNKEL (reference sequence). The CDR3 loop spans 13 amino acids.

This clone came up once. V usage is TRBV5-6 and J usage is TRBJ2-1, with TRBD2 identical over 8 bases. Trimming cost V 4 bases and J 7 bases; bases outside gene matches: 13. CDR1 and CDR2 (germline): SGHDT, YYEEEE. The CDR3 consists of 16 residues. The CDR3 DNA reads as TGTGCCAGCAGCGTTATATTTAGCGGGGTTATGAATGAGCAGTTCTTC. This encodes CASSVIFSGVMNEQFF.

This chain uses TRBV7-2 with TRBJ2-3; 7 bases agree with TRBD1. From germline, CDR1 is SGHTA and CDR2 FQGNSA. Trimming took 4 bases from V and 1 from J; bases not matched to a gene: 5. CDR3 length equals 15 residues. The CDR3 reads CASSSPTGGTDTQYF. The CDR3 nucleotides read TGTGCCAGCAGCTCCCCCACAGGGGGCACAGATACGCAGTATTTT.

Points on this clone: This may arise from a read error, as a much more abundant clone is one base away. This sample includes further DNA sequences coding for the same CDR3. The chain is built from TRBV2 and TRBJ2-1, with 11 positions matching TRBD2. This CDR3 region has 15 residues. CDR1 SNHLY and CDR2 FYNNEI come from the germline V gene. V lost 6 bases, J lost 4 bases, and 5 bases stayed unmatched. The CDR3 here is CASRVAGGPYNEQFF. The CDR3 DNA reads as TGTGCCAGCAGGGTAGCGGGGGGGCCTTACAATGAGCAGTTCTTC.

The CDR3 DNA reads as TGTGCCAGCACGAGGGCGGGGGGCACTGAAGCTTTCTTT. It yields the protein CASTRAGGTEAFF. The chain is built from TRBV7-9 and TRBJ1-1, with D possibly TRBD1 on 5 matching bases. Deletions cut 7 bases from V and 4 bases from J, with 13 bases between. This CDR3 contains 13 residues. Germline assignment: CDR1 SEHNR and CDR2 FQNEAQ (reference sequence). Together with reference TRBV7-9 and TRBJ1-1, the CDR3 gives the full variable domain: DTGVSQNPRHKITKRGQNVTFRCDPISEHNRLYWYRQTLGQGPEFLTYFQNEAQLEKSRLLSDRFSAERPKGSFSTLEIQRTEQGDSAMYLCASTRAGGTEAFFGQGTRLTVV.

The table lists this clone with a count of one. This chain links TRBV12-3 or TRBV12-4 with TRBJ1-1; D unresolved. The V end was cut by 2 bases, the J end by 4 bases, with 8 bases between. CDR3 length: 13 residues. The CDR3 sequence is CASSLRVRTEAFF. For the CDR3, the DNA is TGTGCCAGCAGTTTACGGGTTCGCACTGAAGCTTTCTTT.

This chain joins TRBV7-8 and TRBJ2-2; D might be TRBD2 (6 bases). This CDR3 is built from 16 residues. Trimming stripped 0 bases from V and 4 bases from J, with 12 bases between. Germline loops: CDR1 SGHVS, CDR2 FQNEAQ. CDR3 bases: TGTGCCAGCAGCTTAGCGCGCAGGGAGGTCACCGGGGAGCTGTTTTTT. Translation gives CASSLARREVTGELFF.

V gene TRBV5-6 combines with J gene TRBJ2-1; a possible D gene is TRBD2 (5 bases). The germline V and J ends were trimmed by 4 bases and 6 bases, with 14 bases remaining between them. The CDR3 spans 14 residues. In germline, CDR1 is SGHDT, CDR2 YYEEEE. CDR3: CASSPWEPGNEQFF. The CDR3 region has the DNA TGTGCCAGCAGCCCCTGGGAGCCGGGCAATGAGCAGTTCTTC.

V usage is TRBV5-4 and J usage is TRBJ2-1, with 12 bases lining up with TRBD2. In germline, CDR1 is SGHNT, CDR2 YYREEE (reference sequence). This CDR3 contains 16 residues. After removal of 4 bases from V and 6 bases from J, the junction contained 8 bases not matched to a gene. DNA for the CDR3: TGTGCCAGCAGCAGACAACTAGCGGGGGGCGGCAATGAGCAGTTCTTC. Translation gives CASSRQLAGGGNEQFF.

In DNA, the CDR3 is TGTGCCAGCAGCTTAGGTGCCCTATGGGGCTACACCTTC. Translating gives CASSLGALWGYTF. The rearrangement uses TRBV7-2 and TRBJ1-2, with unresolved D. The CDR3 contains 13 residues. V lost 1 base and J lost 8, with 11 bases in between. Per the germline V gene, CDR1 is SGHTA and CDR2 is FQGNSA.

This clone has a handful of counts. This chain joins TRBV4-3 and TRBJ2-6, with 7 nucleotides matching TRBD2. Germline V gene sequence: CDR1 LGHNA, CDR2 YSLEER. V shed 3 bases and J 1 base; nucleotides not matched to a gene: 3. This CDR3 spans 16 amino acids. The CDR3 reads CASSHLGGSGANVLTF. The DNA of the CDR3 is TGCGCCAGCAGCCATCTGGGGGGGTCTGGGGCCAACGTCCTGACTTTC.

The chain joins TRBV7-2 to TRBJ2-2, with 7 bases matching TRBD1. J gave up 0 bases and V 3 bases, and 4 bases lay outside the gene matches. The CDR3 covers 16 residues. From germline, CDR1 is SGHTA and CDR2 FQGNSA. CDR3 sequence reads: CASSLRGPSNTGELFF. Here the CDR3 DNA reads TGTGCCAGCAGCTTGAGGGGGCCCTCGAACACCGGGGAGCTGTTTTTT. The whole variable domain, remainder taken from reference TRBV7-2 and TRBJ2-2, is GAGVSQSPSNKVTEKGKDVELRCDPISGHTALYWYRQSLGQGLEFLIYFQGNSAPDKSGLPSDRFSAERTGGSVSTLTIQRTQQEDSAVYLCASSLRGPSNTGELFFGEGSRLTVL.

The rearrangement uses TRBV21-1 and TRBJ1-1; TRBD1 reflects the table's D call only, with no check against the DNA. TRBV21-1 is a listed pseudogene. The CDR3 has 15 amino acids. The CDR3 is CASRGGTGRDTEAFF. CDR3 nucleotide sequence: TGTGCCAGCCGGGGCGGGACAGGCCGAGACACTGAAGCTTTCTTT.

The chain links TRBV12-3 or TRBV12-4 to TRBJ2-7; D is uncertain. CDR3 length equals 13 residues. Trimming cost V 3 bases and J 4 bases, with 10 bases left between them. The CDR3 reads CASSFGQAYEQYF. The CDR3 DNA sequence: TGTGCCAGCAGTTTTGGGCAGGCATACGAGCAGTACTTC.

The chain uses TRBV7-8 and TRBJ2-3, with TRBD1 matching 8 bases. Germline lookup yields CDR1 SGHVS and CDR2 FQNEAQ. The CDR3 consists of 19 residues. The J segment lost 2 bases and the V segment lost 0 bases, leaving 13 bases of the junction unmatched. The CDR3 region is CASSLARQGATIATDTQYF. The CDR3, as DNA: TGTGCCAGCAGCTTAGCGCGGCAGGGGGCAACCATCGCCACAGATACGCAGTATTTT.